Sequencing of this TCR beta chain was carried out in a study of control samples from healthy donors and cancer patients. Sequenced by immunoSEQ multiplex PCR; TCRdb stores in-frame clones only, minus some. The sample holds around 100,000 clones, approximately 86% seen once. CDR3 length equals 17 residues. The V gene's germline CDR1 is KGHSH and CDR2 LQKENI. V lost 2 bases and J 3 bases, leaving 16 bases between the germline ends. V and J are TRBV18 and TRBJ2-2; D is uncertain. The specimen was blood. The sequence came from a young man in good health. CDR3 sequence: CASSPLAPAIDTGELFF. The CDR3 DNA sequence: TGTGCCAGCTCACCATTGGCGCCCGCCATAGACACCGGGGAGCTGTTTTTT. The full variable domain, with the rest looked up from reference TRBV18 and TRBJ2-2, is NAGVMQNPRHLVRRRGQEARLRCSPMKGHSHVYWYRQLPEEGLKFMVYLQKENIIDESGMPKERFSAEFPKEGPSILRIQQVVRGDSAAYFCASSPLAPAIDTGELFFGEGSRLTVL.